The source of this T cell receptor beta chain is a study of blood T cell repertoires in COVID-19. For the study at large: Samples taken during acute and convalescent COVID-19 were collected in the United States, Italy and Spain.

Ages ranged from roughly 18 to 100 years, with residence in around 24 US areas. Researchers sorted participants into cohorts using their self-reported clinical history. The CDR3 runs 14 residues. V was cut by 2 bases and J by 8 bases, with 13 bases left in between. Germline V gene lookup returns CDR1 SGHRS and CDR2 YFSETQ. In the original processing: Estimation of nucleated cell counts was performed using reference gene primer amplification. TCRdb keeps only in-frame clones here, not all; method: immunoSEQ multiplex PCR. The D gene and trimming were derived from the DNA, and the V and J assignments and clone size from that table. The table has 400,000 or so clones, roughly 91% seen once; the top ten hold around 0.6%.

Sequences were obtained from PBMCs or T cells enriched from blood (not recorded which). This receptor was obtained from a man between 18 and 35 years old who had recovered from COVID-19. The chain joins TRBV5-1 to TRBJ1-4, with D possibly TRBD1 on 6 matching bases. In DNA, the CDR3 is TGCGCCAGCAGCTTTGGACAGAACAAGGAAAAACTGTTTTTT. Protein sequence: CASSFGQNKEKLFF.